These 28 T cell receptor beta chains were all obtained from the same sample, sequenced in a study of blood T cell repertoires in COVID-19. Clones were read by immunoSEQ multiplex PCR, and TCRdb kept only the in-frame ones, dropping some. The repertoire holds fewer than 350,000 clones, with around 88% as singletons. Input material: peripheral blood. The receptors come from a woman aged 30 to 39 with COVID-19, enrolled during active disease.

The gene calls are TRBV5-1 and TRBJ1-2, with D maybe TRBD1 (5 bases). The CDR3 spans 14 residues. CDR1 SGHRS and CDR2 YFSETQ come from the germline V gene. V gave up 5 bases and J gave up 1 base, with 12 bases separating them. The CDR3 nucleotides are TGCGCCAGCAGGGGAAGCAGGGATAACTATGGCTACACCTTC. Its protein product is CASRGSRDNYGYTF.

The CDR3 region has the DNA TGTGCCAGCAGTTTCCGGGATGAGCAGTTCTTC. Its protein product is CASSFRDEQFF. The chain uses TRBV25-1 and TRBJ2-1; D is unclear. The V end was cut by 5 bases, the J end by 8 bases, with 7 bases between. Germline V gives CDR1 MGHDK, CDR2 SYGVNS. There are 11 residues in the CDR3. Complete variable domain (other parts from reference TRBV25-1 and TRBJ2-1): EADIYQTPRYLVIGTGKKITLECSQTMGHDKMYWYQQDPGMELHLIHYSYGVNSTEKGDLSSESTVSRIRTEHFPLTLESARPSHTSQYLCASSFRDEQFFGPGTRLTVL.

The chain recombines TRBV6-1 with TRBJ1-2; D is ambiguous. V was clipped by 1 base and J by 4 bases, with 13 bases between them. Per germline, CDR1 MNHNS and CDR2 SASEGT. The CDR3 loop spans 15 amino acids. The CDR3, as DNA: TGTGCCAGCAGTGAAGGGGCGGGTTGGGGCTATGGCTACACCTTC. Amino acid sequence: CASSEGAGWGYGYTF.

The chain couples TRBV5-8 to TRBJ1-5, with 9 nucleotides matching TRBD1. Looked up from germline, CDR1 is SGHTS and CDR2 is YDEGEE. The V gene end was trimmed by 2 bases and the J gene end by 0 bases; junction bases not matched to a gene: 6. The CDR3 is 17 amino acids. The CDR3 here is CASSLGDRVNSNQPQHF. In nucleotides, the CDR3 is TGTGCCAGCAGCTTAGGGGACAGGGTCAATAGCAATCAGCCCCAGCATTTT.

V and J are TRBV19 and TRBJ1-5; 10 nucleotides agree with TRBD1. The CDR3 is 16 residues long. Germline-derived CDR1 and CDR2 are LNHDA and SQIVND (reference sequence). V lost 2 bases, J lost 6 bases, and 7 bases stayed unmatched. CDR3 nucleotide sequence: TGTGCCAGTAGTATATTATCCGGACAGGGGGGTCAGCCCCAGCATTTT. Its protein product is CASSILSGQGGQPQHF. The full variable domain, with the rest looked up from reference TRBV19 and TRBJ1-5, is DGGITQSPKYLFRKEGQNVTLSCEQNLNHDAMYWYRQDPGQGLRLIYYSQIVNDFQKGDIAEGYSVSREKKESFPLTVTSAQKNPTAFYLCASSILSGQGGQPQHFGDGTRLSIL.

The rearrangement joins TRBV7-9 to TRBJ2-1; 8 bases agree with TRBD2. The J segment lost 6 bases and the V segment lost 7 bases, leaving 11 bases of the junction unmatched. Germline CDR1 reads SEHNR; CDR2 reads FQNEAQ (reference sequence). The CDR3 is 15 residues long. CDR3 in amino acids: CASTAGGRRGNEQFF. Here the CDR3 DNA reads TGTGCCAGCACGGCGGGGGGCCGCCGGGGCAATGAGCAGTTCTTC.

This clone was found a few times. The genes are TRBV23-1 and TRBJ2-7; D is uncertain. TRBV23-1 qualifies as an ORF whose function is uncertain. Trimming pared 4 bases from V and 2 bases from J, leaving 12 bases between. This CDR3 spans 14 amino acids. The chain's CDR3 is CASSRPIYPYEQYV. The CDR3, as DNA: TGCGCCAGCAGTCGCCCGATCTACCCCTACGAGCAGTACGTC.

This clone is a singleton in its sample. This chain uses TRBV2 with TRBJ1-1, with D uncertain. Per germline, CDR1 SNHLY and CDR2 FYNNEI. The CDR3 runs 13 residues. Deletions cut 3 bases from V and 3 bases from J, with 8 bases between. In DNA, the CDR3 is TGTGCCAGCAGTGAGTACTCCTACACTGAAGCTTTCTTT. Translating it yields CASSEYSYTEAFF.

This clone has only one observation. This sequence joins TRBV3-1 (or the pseudogene TRBV3-2) and TRBJ2-7, with D unclear. Trimming took 0 bases from V and 7 from J, leaving 13 bases between them. The CDR3 has 14 amino acids. CDR1 LGHDT and CDR2 YNNKEL come from the germline V gene (reference sequence). The CDR3 is CASSQDLLAREQYF. In nucleotides, the CDR3 is TGTGCCAGCAGCCAAGATCTGCTCGCGCGAGAGCAGTACTTC.

This chain connects TRBV28 to TRBJ2-1; unclear D gene. V was shortened by 5 bases and J by 4 bases, with 6 bases between the two germline ends. This CDR3 comprises 12 residues. The germline gives CDR1 MDHEN, CDR2 SYDVKM. The CDR3 spells CASSRRYNEQFF. The CDR3 bases are TGTGCCAGCAGTCGGCGGTACAATGAGCAGTTCTTC.

The chain is built from TRBV4-1 and TRBJ2-6, with 7 nucleotides matching TRBD2. V shed 3 bases and J 3 bases; nucleotides not matched to a gene: 8. Germline CDR1 and CDR2: MGHRA and YSYEKL. CDR3 length equals 17 residues. The CDR3 is CASSHGPGRYGANVLTF. The CDR3 DNA sequence: TGCGCCAGCAGCCACGGCCCCGGGAGGTATGGGGCCAACGTCCTGACTTTC.

The genes are TRBV6-2 or TRBV6-3 and TRBJ2-7; TRBD1 agrees at 7 bases. Germline V gives CDR1 MNHEY, CDR2 SVGEGT. The CDR3 covers 13 residues. The ends lost 6 bases at V and 3 bases at J; junction bases unmatched: 5. The CDR3 coding sequence is TGTGCCAGCAGCAACAGGGGAAACTACGAGCAGTACGTC. Protein sequence: CASSNRGNYEQYV.

V and J are TRBV18 and TRBJ1-4; 7 nucleotides align to TRBD1. The CDR3 is 15 amino acids. The germline V gene encodes CDR1 KGHSH and CDR2 LQKENI. Trimming cost V 4 bases and J 7 bases; bases outside gene matches: 9. The CDR3 is CASSQWDSLLEKLFF. DNA of the CDR3: TGTGCCAGCTCACAGTGGGACAGCCTCCTTGAAAAACTGTTTTTT.

This rearrangement joins TRBV4-1 to TRBJ1-1; 7 bases agree with TRBD1. The CDR3 consists of 15 residues. Germline lookup yields CDR1 MGHRA and CDR2 YSYEKL. With 0 bases clipped from V and 8 bases from J, the junction kept 9 bases outside the gene matches. The CDR3 sequence: CASSQDRGISSEAFF. For the CDR3, the DNA is TGCGCCAGCAGCCAAGACAGGGGGATCTCATCCGAAGCTTTCTTT.

V is TRBV5-4 and J is TRBJ2-5; 11 bases are shared with TRBD1. Germline V lookup: CDR1 SGHNT, CDR2 YYREEE (reference sequence). The CDR3 length is 16 residues. Germline trimming cut 1 base from V and 5 bases from J; bases unmatched to any gene: 7. The CDR3 loop is CASSLRTGGGRETQYF. The CDR3 DNA is TGTGCCAGCAGCTTGAGGACAGGGGGCGGCCGGGAGACCCAGTACTTC.

The gene calls are TRBV29-1 and TRBJ2-7, with 9 bases fitting TRBD1. The CDR3 is 12 amino acids. V trimming: 4 bases; J trimming: 4 bases; junction bases outside the gene matches: 2. Germline V gives CDR1 SQVTM, CDR2 ANQGSEA. CDR3 loop: CSVADRGYEQYF. CDR3 in DNA: TGCAGCGTTGCAGACAGGGGGTACGAGCAGTACTTC.

The chain employs TRBV7-9 and TRBJ1-4; D might be TRBD1 (6 bases). Trimming shortened V by 1 base and J by 4 bases, and 13 bases separated the two germline ends. CDR1 and CDR2 (germline): SEHNR, FQNEAQ (reference sequence). The CDR3 contains 16 residues. In DNA form, the CDR3 reads TGTGCCAGCAGCTTAGGTCATCAGGGGAATAATGAAAAACTGTTTTTT. This gives the protein CASSLGHQGNNEKLFF.

Here the CDR3 reads CASRPTGGASEAFF. The CDR3 DNA sequence: TGTGCCAGCAGGCCTACAGGGGGCGCATCTGAAGCTTTCTTT. The chain carries TRBV7-9 and TRBJ1-1; 9 nucleotides match TRBD1. The CDR3 extends over 14 amino acids. The trim removed 6 bases at V and 6 bases at J, leaving 8 bases unmatched. In germline, CDR1 is SEHNR, CDR2 FQNEAQ (reference sequence). The full variable domain, completed using reference TRBV7-9 and TRBJ1-1, is DTGVSQNPRHKITKRGQNVTFRCDPISEHNRLYWYRQTLGQGPEFLTYFQNEAQLEKSRLLSDRFSAERPKGSFSTLEIQRTEQGDSAMYLCASRPTGGASEAFFGQGTRLTVV.

The chain has TRBV28 and TRBJ1-1; D possibly corresponds to TRBD1 (6 bases). The CDR3 is made up of 11 amino acids. Per the germline V gene, CDR1 is MDHEN and CDR2 is SYDVKM. Trimming cost V 6 bases and J 10 bases, with 12 bases left between them. As DNA, the CDR3 is TGTGCCAGCAGAAACTCAGGGGTAGCTTTCTTT. The encoded protein is CASRNSGVAFF. Filled out from reference TRBV28 and TRBJ1-1, the complete variable domain reads DVKVTQSSRYLVKRTGEKVFLECVQDMDHENMFWYRQDPGLGLRLIYFSYDVKMKEKGDIPEGYSVSREKKERFSLILESASTNQTSMYLCASRNSGVAFFGQGTRLTVV.

This clone has just one count. The rearrangement uses TRBV19 and TRBJ2-3; 12 bases line up with TRBD2. This CDR3 has 16 amino acids. The germline V gene encodes CDR1 LNHDA and CDR2 SQIVND (reference sequence). The V and J ends lost 6 bases and 2 bases, in that order; junction bases with no gene match: 6. CDR3 bases: TGTGCCAGTAGATCAGGACTAGCGGGACACACAGATACGCAGTATTTT. Its protein is CASRSGLAGHTDTQYF.

The chain joins TRBV6-5 to TRBJ1-2; D is uncertain. Trimming cost V 2 bases and J 0 bases, with 13 bases left between them. From germline, CDR1 is MNHEY and CDR2 SVGAGI. This CDR3 is built from 16 residues. The CDR3 loop reads CASSYRTGSANYGYTF. In DNA form, the CDR3 reads TGTGCCAGCAGTTACCGTACGGGTTCAGCTAACTATGGCTACACCTTC.

The V gene is TRBV2, the J gene TRBJ2-5, with D maybe TRBD1 (5 bases). This CDR3 is built from 12 residues. Germline V gene lookup returns CDR1 SNHLY and CDR2 FYNNEI. V was shortened by 5 bases and J by 4 bases, with 8 bases between the two germline ends. Here the CDR3 DNA reads TGTGCCAGCAGTACGACAGCAGAGACCCAGTACTTC. It encodes CASSTTAETQYF.

The chain joins TRBV5-6 to TRBJ1-4; D unclear. Germline assignment: CDR1 SGHDT and CDR2 YYEEEE. The CDR3 has 16 amino acids. The ends were cut back, 4 bases at V and 6 bases at J, with 19 bases in the middle. This CDR3 is CASSPASARRDEKLFF. CDR3 coding DNA: TGTGCCAGCAGCCCGGCCTCGGCTCGGCGGGATGAAAAACTGTTTTTT.

The CDR3 nucleotides are TGTGCCAGCAGCCCACGGGCCCAGGGCACTGAAGCTTTCTTT. Its protein is CASSPRAQGTEAFF. The chain carries TRBV9 and TRBJ1-1; D possibly corresponds to TRBD1 (5 bases). Germline V CDR1 and CDR2: SGDLS, YYNGEE. Trimming cost V 4 bases and J 4 bases, with 14 bases left between them. The length of the CDR3 is 14 residues.

The chain combines TRBV6-5 with TRBJ1-1; D might be TRBD1 (5 bases). Trimming took 4 bases from V and 11 from J, leaving 11 bases between them. The CDR3 runs 11 residues. Germline values: CDR1 MNHEY, CDR2 SVGAGI. The CDR3 region is CASSLGDRAFF. DNA of the CDR3: TGTGCCAGCAGTTTAGGGGATAGGGCTTTCTTT.

The genes are TRBV28 and TRBJ1-2; D perhaps matches TRBD1 (5 bases). The germline gives CDR1 MDHEN, CDR2 SYDVKM. Trimming cost V 2 bases and J 4 bases, with 23 bases left between them. This CDR3 has 18 residues. The CDR3 protein is CASSLPGAGRGEGYGYTF. CDR3 bases: TGTGCCAGCAGTTTACCCGGAGCGGGACGGGGAGAGGGCTATGGCTACACCTTC.

This rearrangement joins TRBV7-2 to TRBJ2-1, with 8 bases that match TRBD2. CDR1 SGHTA and CDR2 FQGNSA come from the germline V gene. This CDR3 contains 15 residues. J was trimmed by 0 bases and V by 3 bases; bases with no gene match: 1. Written as DNA, the CDR3 is TGTGCCAGCAGCTTCGGGGGGGGCTCCTACAATGAGCAGTTCTTC. Amino acid sequence: CASSFGGGSYNEQFF. The whole variable domain, remainder taken from reference TRBV7-2 and TRBJ2-1, is GAGVSQSPSNKVTEKGKDVELRCDPISGHTALYWYRQSLGQGLEFLIYFQGNSAPDKSGLPSDRFSAERTGGSVSTLTIQRTQQEDSAVYLCASSFGGGSYNEQFFGPGTRLTVL.

The chain has TRBV24-1 and TRBJ2-5; tentative D call: TRBD2 (5 bases). Germline loops: CDR1 KGHDR, CDR2 SFDVKD. Trimming removed 3 bases at V and 5 bases at J, with 12 bases between. The CDR3 length is 14 residues. CDR3 bases: TGTGCCACCAGTGATGACGGGAAGGTGGAGACCCAGTACTTC. Translated: CATSDDGKVETQYF.